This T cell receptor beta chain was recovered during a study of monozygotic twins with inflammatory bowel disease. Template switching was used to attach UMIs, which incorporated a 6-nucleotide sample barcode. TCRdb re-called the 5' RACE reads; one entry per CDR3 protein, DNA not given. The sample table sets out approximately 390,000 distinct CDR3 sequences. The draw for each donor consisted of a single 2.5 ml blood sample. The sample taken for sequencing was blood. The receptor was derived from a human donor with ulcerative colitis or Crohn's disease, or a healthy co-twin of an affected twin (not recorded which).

CDR3 in amino acids: CASSSQQGYGYTF. This chain links TRBV12-3 or TRBV12-4 with TRBJ1-2; absent DNA, TCRdb's TRBD1 call cannot be checked. The length of the CDR3 is 13 residues.